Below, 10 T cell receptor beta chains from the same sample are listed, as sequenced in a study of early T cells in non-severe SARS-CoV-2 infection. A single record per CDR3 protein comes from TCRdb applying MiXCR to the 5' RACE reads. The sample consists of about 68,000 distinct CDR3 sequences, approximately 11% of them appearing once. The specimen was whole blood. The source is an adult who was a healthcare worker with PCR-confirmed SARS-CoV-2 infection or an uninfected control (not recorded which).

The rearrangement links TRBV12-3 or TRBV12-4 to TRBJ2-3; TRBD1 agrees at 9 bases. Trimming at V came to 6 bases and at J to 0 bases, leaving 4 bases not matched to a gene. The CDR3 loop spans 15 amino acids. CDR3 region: CASRGQGMSTDTQYF. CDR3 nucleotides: TGTGCCAGCAGGGGACAGGGAATGAGCACAGATACGCAGTATTTT.

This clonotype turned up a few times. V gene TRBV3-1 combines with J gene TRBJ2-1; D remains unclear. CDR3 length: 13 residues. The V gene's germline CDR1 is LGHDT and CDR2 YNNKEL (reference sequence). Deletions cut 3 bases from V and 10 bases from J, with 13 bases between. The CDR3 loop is CASSQPSAVEQFF. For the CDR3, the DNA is TGTGCCAGCAGCCAGCCCAGCGCCGTAGAGCAGTTCTTC.

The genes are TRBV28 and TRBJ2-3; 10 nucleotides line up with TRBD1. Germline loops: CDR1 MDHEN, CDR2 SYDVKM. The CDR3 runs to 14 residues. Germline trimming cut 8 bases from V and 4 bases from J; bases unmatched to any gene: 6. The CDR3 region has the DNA TGTGCCAGCGCCGGGACAGGGGCACCAGATACGCAGTATTTT. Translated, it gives CASAGTGAPDTQYF.

CDR3 nucleotides: TGTGCCAGCTCACCGCCCGCTAGCGCCTACGAGCAGTACTTC. Protein sequence: CASSPPASAYEQYF. The chain uses TRBV18 and TRBJ2-7, with D possibly TRBD2 on 6 matching bases. CDR1 and CDR2 (germline): KGHSH, LQKENI. Trimming removed 3 bases from V and 2 bases from J, with 11 bases in between. CDR3 length: 14 amino acids.

In nucleotides, the CDR3 is TGTGCCAGCAGCAAAGGAATCTGGCGGAAAGAGACCCAGTACTTC. Its translation is CASSKGIWRKETQYF. The rearrangement joins TRBV21-1 to TRBJ2-5. TRBV21-1 is deemed a pseudogene. The CDR3 consists of 15 residues.

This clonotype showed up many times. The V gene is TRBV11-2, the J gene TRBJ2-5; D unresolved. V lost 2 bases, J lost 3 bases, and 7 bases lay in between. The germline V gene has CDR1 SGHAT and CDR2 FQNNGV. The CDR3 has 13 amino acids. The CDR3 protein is CASSLTDKETQYF. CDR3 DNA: TGTGCCAGCAGCTTAACCGATAAAGAGACCCAGTACTTC.

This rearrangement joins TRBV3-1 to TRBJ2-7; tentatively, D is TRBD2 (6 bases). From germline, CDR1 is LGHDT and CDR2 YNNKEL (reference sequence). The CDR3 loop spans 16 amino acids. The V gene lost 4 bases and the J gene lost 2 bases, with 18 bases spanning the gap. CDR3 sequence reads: CASSLRSGTGAYEQYF. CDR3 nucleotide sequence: TGTGCCAGCAGCCTCCGTTCCGGGACTGGAGCCTACGAGCAGTACTTC.

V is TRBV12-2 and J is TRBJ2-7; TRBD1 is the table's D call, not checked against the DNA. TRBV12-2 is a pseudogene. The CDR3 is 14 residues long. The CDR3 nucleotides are TGTGCAAGTCGCTTGCGGGACAGGAGTTACGAGCAGTACTTC. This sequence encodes CASRLRDRSYEQYF.

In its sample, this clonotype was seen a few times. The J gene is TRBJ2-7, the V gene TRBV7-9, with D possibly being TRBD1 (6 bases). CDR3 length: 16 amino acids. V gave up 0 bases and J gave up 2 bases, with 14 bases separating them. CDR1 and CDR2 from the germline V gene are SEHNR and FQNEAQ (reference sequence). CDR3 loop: CASSLAAGAATYEQYF. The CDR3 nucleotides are TGTGCCAGCAGCTTAGCGGCAGGGGCCGCAACCTACGAGCAGTACTTC.

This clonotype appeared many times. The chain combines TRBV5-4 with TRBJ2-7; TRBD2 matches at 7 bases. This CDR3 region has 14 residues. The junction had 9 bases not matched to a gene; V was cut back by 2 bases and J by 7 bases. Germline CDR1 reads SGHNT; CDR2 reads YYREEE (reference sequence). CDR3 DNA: TGTGCCAGCAGCTTCTCGGGACTATTGGGTGAGCAGTACTTC. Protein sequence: CASSFSGLLGEQYF. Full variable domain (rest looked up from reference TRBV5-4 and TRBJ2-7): ETGVTQSPTHLIKTRGQQVTLRCSSQSGHNTVSWYQQALGQGPQFIFQYYREEENGRGNFPPRFSGLQFPNYSSELNVNALELDDSALYLCASSFSGLLGEQYFGPGTRLTVT.